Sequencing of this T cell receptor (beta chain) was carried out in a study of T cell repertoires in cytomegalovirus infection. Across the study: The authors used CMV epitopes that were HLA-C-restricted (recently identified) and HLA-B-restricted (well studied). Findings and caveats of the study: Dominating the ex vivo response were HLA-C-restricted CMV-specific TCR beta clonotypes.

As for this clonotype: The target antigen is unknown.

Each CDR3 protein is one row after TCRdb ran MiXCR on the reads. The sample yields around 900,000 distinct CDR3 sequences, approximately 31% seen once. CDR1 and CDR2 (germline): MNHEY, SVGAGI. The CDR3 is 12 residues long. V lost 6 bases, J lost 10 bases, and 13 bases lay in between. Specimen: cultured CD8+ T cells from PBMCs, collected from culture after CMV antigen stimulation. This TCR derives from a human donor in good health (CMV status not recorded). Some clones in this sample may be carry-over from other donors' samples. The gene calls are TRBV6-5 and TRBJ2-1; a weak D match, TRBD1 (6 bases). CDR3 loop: CASRYGQMEQFF. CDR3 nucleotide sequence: TGTGCCAGCAGATACGGACAGATGGAGCAGTTCTTC.